The clone carrying this TCR beta chain was picked up a small number of times. This record comes from a study of Ad26.COV2.S vaccination and SARS-CoV-2 variants. Study-wide background: Ad26.COV2.S, an intramuscular injection, was given once or twice 56 days apart.

Profiling relied on immunoSEQ multiplex PCR, and the TCRdb table lists in-frame clones only, not all of them. The table shows approximately 250,000 clones, with around 85% occurring only once. Treatment defined: some 19 received Ad26.COV2.S at low or high dose, single or two shots; 5 received placebo; per-sample allocation not given. The samples were gathered on day 63 after the first injection of vaccine or placebo. The CDR3 covers 13 residues. The V gene's germline CDR1 is MNHEY and CDR2 SMNVEV (reference sequence). Trimming left V 3 bases short and J 5 bases short, with 10 bases between. This chain joins TRBV27 and TRBJ1-1, with D tentatively TRBD1 (6 bases). The receptor was derived from a person between 18 and 59 years old who received the Ad26.COV2.S COVID-19 vaccine or a placebo. Sequenced material: peripheral blood, taken in a trial of Ad26.COV2.S vaccine versus placebo. This CDR3 reads CASSFSTGTEAFF. CDR3 coding DNA: TGTGCCAGCAGTTTTTCGACAGGAACTGAAGCTTTCTTT.